This entry describes one T cell receptor beta chain. The sample comes from a study of low-dose radiotherapy and immunotherapy resistance in tumors. Study details: Intravenous administration to patients comprised nivolumab at 240 mg every two weeks and ipilimumab at 1 mg/kg every six weeks.

In germline, CDR1 is SNHLY, CDR2 FYNNEI. CDR3 length: 15 amino acids. The junction had 3 bases not matched to a gene; V was cut back by 6 bases and J by 1 base. First-strand cDNA used TRAV- and TRBV-specific primers, covering alpha and beta chains. A 20-cycle PCR with a constant-region primer and V-primer adapter amplified TCRs. Amplification of isolated mRNA was accomplished via in vitro transcription. MiXCR, run by TCRdb on the reads, gives a single entry per CDR3 protein. Of some 10,000 distinct CDR3 sequences listed, around 63% were seen once; the top ten hold approximately 7%. The donors' regimen was nivolumab, ipilimumab, aspirin, low-dose cyclophosphamide and low-dose radiotherapy.

The receptor was derived from a human donor with advanced metastatic prostate, ovarian, gallbladder or colorectal cancer (not recorded which). This table probably holds off-target reads from a library built for another chain. V usage is TRBV2 and J usage is TRBJ2-2; the match to TRBD2 covers 9 bases. CDR3 sequence (DNA): TGTGCCAGCAGCGCGGGGGGGAAGAACACCGGGGAGCTGTTTTTT. Its translation: CASSAGGKNTGELFF.